This TCR beta chain was observed in a study of memory CD4+ T cells and cytomegalovirus serostatus. Study findings and constraints: A US-trained random forest predicted CMV serostatus with median AUC around 0.93.

TCRdb's table, derived via immunoSEQ multiplex PCR, lists solely in-frame clones and lacks some. The sample carries about 41,000 clones, about three quarters recorded once. The sort gate was single viable CD3+CD4+CD8-CD45RO+ cells for memory CD4+ T cells. CMV serostatus came from serum IgG against pp150, pp28, p38, p52. For this clone: Its antigen is not identified.

The V end was cut by 4 bases, the J end by 0 bases, with 13 bases between. Germline V gives CDR1 SGHDT, CDR2 YYEEEE. The CDR3 loop spans 15 amino acids. V is TRBV5-6 and J is TRBJ1-1; D remains ambiguous. This clonotype was sampled from an adult in good health and CMV-seronegative. Sequenced material: memory CD4+ T cells from blood. The CDR3 DNA is TGTGCCAGCAGCCCCTCTGTGAGCATGAACACTGAAGCTTTCTTT. Translated, it gives CASSPSVSMNTEAFF.